This T cell receptor beta chain was recorded in a study of post-analysis software for immune sequencing data (dated by TCRdb to about 2015). A note on the overall study: Disease courses on record covered relapsing-remitting, secondary progressive and progressive-relapsing multiple sclerosis, though some patients had no subtype annotation. The patient repertoires were set against eleven to twelve previously published healthy control repertoires from donors whose ages ranged from roughly 6 to 27 years. A subset of samples was prepared in parallel using single-end sample barcoding, then pooled and co-amplified after Illumina adapter ligation. Broad study findings and their caveats: The control group was slightly older than the multiple sclerosis patient group. Direct clustering with F measure revealed strong co-clustering of samples prepared in the same batch, which led to a batch-effect correction. Normalized Chao1 diversity was significantly lower in multiple sclerosis patients than controls, suggesting substantial peripheral T-cell clonal expansion.

Of note for this clonotype: No cognate antigen has been identified for it. No much larger clonotype is one base removed from it; base qualities were not supplied.

The protocol used for the library was PCR. Instrument on record: Illumina HiSeq 2500. To reduce PCR and sequencing biases, unique molecular identifiers were built into the TCR beta cDNA libraries. Per 1 to 10 million input T cells, approximately 500,000 cDNA molecules were obtained, such that each molecule approximated one T cell. Patient libraries were prepared and sequenced with the same protocol used for the earlier healthy control dataset. Samples belonging to the same batch were prepared together, multiplexed and sequenced on a shared HiSeq lane. The original methods were these. MIGEC was used to process the raw barcoded reads, and molecular identifier groups with only a single read were discarded before consensus assembly and CDR3 extraction. Clonotype tables were post-analysed with VDJtools, and diversity was normalized by down-sampling all datasets to the smallest sample size. To correct batch-related cross-sample contamination, repertoire overlap clustering matched CDR3 amino acid sequences but not nucleotide sequences. TCRdb reprocessing: public reads trimmed at Q25 with fastp, clones called with MiXCR, in-frame beta chains kept. Duplicate CDR3 protein sequences are folded into a single record with the most common DNA and genes. The V and J calls and clone size are TCRdb's, not the authors'. Within this sample are fewer than 850,000 distinct CDR3 sequences, with 25% to 30% of them counted one time only. The ten largest account for 0.56% of the sample.

To demonstrate the VDJtools post-analysis software, TCR beta repertoires were profiled from the peripheral blood of about 13 young patients with multiple sclerosis. Multiple sclerosis patients were children and adolescents aged 6 to 15 years. The sequence was collected from a girl aged 5-17 years with multiple sclerosis. The sequencing input was blood.

The DNA sequence reads TGTGCCAGCAGCCCGAGAGAGGGACCCTACGAGCAGTACTTC. Translated, this gives CASSPREGPYEQYF. The chain joins TRBV3-1 to TRBJ2-7; the D segment may tentatively be TRBD1 or TRBD2, each giving 5 matched bases. The germline V gene (reference sequence) provides CDR1 LGHDT and CDR2 YNNKEL. The CDR3 starts with the cysteine, ends with the phenylalanine, and has 14 residues. Just CDR3 DNA is preserved here, 42 bases in frame from base 1. Trimming costs V 4 bases and J 2 bases, and their ends lie 12 bases apart.